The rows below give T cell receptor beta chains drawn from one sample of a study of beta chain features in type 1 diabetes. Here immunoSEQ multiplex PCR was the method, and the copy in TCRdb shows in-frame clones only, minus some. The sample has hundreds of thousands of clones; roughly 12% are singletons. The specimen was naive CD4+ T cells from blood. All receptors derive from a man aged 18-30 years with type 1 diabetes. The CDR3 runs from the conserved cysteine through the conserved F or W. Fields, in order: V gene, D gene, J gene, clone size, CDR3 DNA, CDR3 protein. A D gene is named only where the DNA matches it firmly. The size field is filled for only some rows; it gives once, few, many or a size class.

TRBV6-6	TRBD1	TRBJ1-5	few	TGTGCCAGCAGTTACTCGGGACAGGGGACTCAGCCCCAGCATTTT	CASSYSGQGTQPQHF
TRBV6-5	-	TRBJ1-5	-	TGTGCCAGCAGCCCAGGGTATCGGGATCAGCCCCAGCATTTT	CASSPGYRDQPQHF
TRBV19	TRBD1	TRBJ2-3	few	TGTGCCAGTAGCCGGGGACAGGGGGGCCCAGATACGCAGTATTTT	CASSRGQGGPDTQYF
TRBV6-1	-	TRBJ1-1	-	TGTGCCAGCAGTGGTCCTGACAGGAACACTGAAGCTTTCTTT	CASSGPDRNTEAFF
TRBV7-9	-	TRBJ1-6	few	TGTGCCAGCAGCTCAAACGGGGATAATTCACCCCTCCACTTT	CASSSNGDNSPLHF
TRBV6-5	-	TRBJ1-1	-	TGTGCCAGCAGTTACGGACCGAACACTGAAGCTTTCTTT	CASSYGPNTEAFF
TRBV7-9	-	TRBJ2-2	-	TGTGCCAGCAACTACAAGGACAGTTCCACCGGGGAGCTGTTTTTT	CASNYKDSSTGELFF
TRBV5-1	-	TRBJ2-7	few	TGCGCCAGCAGCTTGGATACATACGAGCAGTACTTC	CASSLDTYEQYF
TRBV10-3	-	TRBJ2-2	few	TGTGCCATCAGTAGTCCCGGGGAGCTGTTTTTT	CAISSPGELFF
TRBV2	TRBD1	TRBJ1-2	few	TGTGCCAGCAGCCTCCTACGACAGGGGGCAAACTATGGCTACACCTTC	CASSLLRQGANYGYTF
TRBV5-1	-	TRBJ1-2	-	TGCGCCAGCAGCGAAGGGACATTAGGCTACACCTTC	CASSEGTLGYTF
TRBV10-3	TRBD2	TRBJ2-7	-	TGTGCCATCACCCCAAGCGGGGGGGCCGCCCGCGAGCAGTACTTC	CAITPSGGAAREQYF
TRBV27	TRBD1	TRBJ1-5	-	TGTGCCAGCGGTCAACAGGGGGATAGCAATCAGCCCCAGCATTTT	CASGQQGDSNQPQHF
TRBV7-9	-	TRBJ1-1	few	TGTGCCAGCAGCTTAGTAGGGGGGAACACTGAAGCTTTCTTT	CASSLVGGNTEAFF
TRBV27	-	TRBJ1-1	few	TGTGCCAGCAGTTTCCACCTCGACGGCACTGAAGCTTTCTTT	CASSFHLDGTEAFF
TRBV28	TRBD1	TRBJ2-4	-	TGTGCCAGCTCCTCAGGGGGCAAAGGGATGGCCAAAAACATTCAGTACTTC	CASSSGGKGMAKNIQYF
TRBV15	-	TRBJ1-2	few	TGTGCCACCAGCAGAGAGGGGTATGGCTACACCTTC	CATSREGYGYTF
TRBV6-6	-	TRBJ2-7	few	TGTGCCAGCAGTCGACCTAGCGCTAACTACGAGCAGTACTTC	CASSRPSANYEQYF
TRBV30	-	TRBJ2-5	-	TGTGCCTGGAGTGGGGGGCCGCAAGAGACCCAGTACTTC	CAWSGGPQETQYF
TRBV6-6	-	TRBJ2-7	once	TGTGCCAGCAGTCCTACGACAACCCCCAACGGCGAGCAGTACTTC	CASSPTTTPNGEQYF
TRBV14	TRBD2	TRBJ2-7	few	TGTGCCAGCAGCCAAGTCCCGGGACTAGCGGGGGGAAACGAGCAGTACTTC	CASSQVPGLAGGNEQYF
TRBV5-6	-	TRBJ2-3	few	TGTGCCAGCAGCTCCCGAGGGGTCTTCGGCACAGATACGCAGTATTTT	CASSSRGVFGTDTQYF
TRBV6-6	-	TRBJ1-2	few	TGTGCCAGCAGTCTCTCCCGACAGTCCCAGAGGGGCTACACCTTC	CASSLSRQSQRGYTF
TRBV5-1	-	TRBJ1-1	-	TGCGCCAGCAGCTTTGGTGGGGTCCGGACTGAAGCTTTCTTT	CASSFGGVRTEAFF
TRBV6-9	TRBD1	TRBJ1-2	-	TGTGCCAGCTTCACGGACAGGGGTCGGTATGGCTACACCTTC	CASFTDRGRYGYTF
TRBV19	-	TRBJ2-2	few	TGTGCCAGTAGTATTAAGTGGAGGACCGGGGAGCTGTTTTTT	CASSIKWRTGELFF
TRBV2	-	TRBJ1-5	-	TGTGCCAGCACGGAGACAGACAATCAGCCCCAGCATTTT	CASTETDNQPQHF
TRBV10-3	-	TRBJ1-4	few	TGTGCCATCAGTGCCACGGTGGGGACTTCTAATGAAAAACTGTTTTTT	CAISATVGTSNEKLFF
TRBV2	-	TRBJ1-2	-	TGTGCCAGCAGTCCCCAGAGCCTCGGCTACACCTTC	CASSPQSLGYTF
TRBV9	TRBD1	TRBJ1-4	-	TGTGCCAGCAGCGTAGGACAGGGACCAAATGAAAAACTGTTTTTT	CASSVGQGPNEKLFF
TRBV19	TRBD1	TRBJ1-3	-	TGTGCCAGTAGTCGCACAGGGGTAAATGGAAACACCATATATTTT	CASSRTGVNGNTIYF
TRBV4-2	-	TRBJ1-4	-	TGTGCCAGCAGCCATGCCGACGGTACTTCTAATGAAAAACTGTTTTTT	CASSHADGTSNEKLFF
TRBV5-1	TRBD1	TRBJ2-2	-	TGCGCCAGCAGCTCCGGACAAACAGGGGCTATAGGGGAGCTGTTTTTT	CASSSGQTGAIGELFF
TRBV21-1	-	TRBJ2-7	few	TGTGCCAGCAGCAAACCCCCAGGGGGCTACTCCTTCTACGAGCAGTACTTC	CASSKPPGGYSFYEQYF
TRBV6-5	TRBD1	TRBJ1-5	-	TGTGCCAGCGGGCAGGGGGTTTTCAATCAGCCCCAGCATTTT	CASGQGVFNQPQHF
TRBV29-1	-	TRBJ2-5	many	TGCAGCGTGCTGACTACTGGGGGAGAGACCCAGTACTTC	CSVLTTGGETQYF
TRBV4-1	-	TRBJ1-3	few	TGCGCCAGCAGCCAAGGACACGGAAACACCATATATTTT	CASSQGHGNTIYF
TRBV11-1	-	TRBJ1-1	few	TGTGCCACCGCGGCGGGGCAGCCGACTACGGATGCTTTCTTT	CATAAGQPTTDAFF
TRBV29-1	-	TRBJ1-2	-	TGCAGCGCTCCAGCCGGGGCGGGGCTGGACTATGGCTACACCTTC	CSAPAGAGLDYGYTF
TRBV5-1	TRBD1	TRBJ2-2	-	TGCGCCAGCAGCTGGGGGACAGGTCTCGCGAACACCGGGGAGCTGTTTTTT	CASSWGTGLANTGELFF
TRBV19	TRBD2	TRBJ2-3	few	TGTGCCAGTAGTATAGCTAGCGGGGCCACAGATACGCAGTATTTT	CASSIASGATDTQYF
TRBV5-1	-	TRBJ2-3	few	TGCGCCAGCAGCGTGGGTTGGACAGATACGCAGTATTTT	CASSVGWTDTQYF
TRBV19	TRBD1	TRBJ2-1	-	TGTGCCAGTAGGGAAGGACAGGAGCCCTACAATGAGCAGTTCTTC	CASREGQEPYNEQFF
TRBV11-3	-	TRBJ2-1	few	TGTGCCAGCAGCTTAGACGTGGGTGAGCAGTTCTTC	CASSLDVGEQFF
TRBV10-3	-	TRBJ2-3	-	TGTGCCATCAGTGAGTTTTACAGGGATGATACGCAGTATTTT	CAISEFYRDDTQYF
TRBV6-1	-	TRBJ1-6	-	TGTGCCAGCAGGGGGACGGCGAAGTGGGATTCACCCCTCCACTTT	CASRGTAKWDSPLHF
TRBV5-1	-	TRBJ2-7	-	TGCGCCAGCAGCTTGAAACCTGAAATCTCCGAGCAGTACTTC	CASSLKPEISEQYF
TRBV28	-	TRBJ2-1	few	TGTGCCAGCAGTTATAATGAGCAGTTCTTC	CASSYNEQFF
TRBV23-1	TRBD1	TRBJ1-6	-	TGCGCCAGCAATCTACTGACGGGACAGGGCGAACCCCTCCACTTT	CASNLLTGQGEPLHF
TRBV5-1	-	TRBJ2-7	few	TGCGCCAGCAGCTTGGAGGGCCACGAGCAGTACTTC	CASSLEGHEQYF
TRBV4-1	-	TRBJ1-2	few	TGCGCCAGCAGCCAAGGTGGGGGACACGTACTCGGGGGCTACACCTTC	CASSQGGGHVLGGYTF
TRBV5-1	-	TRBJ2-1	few	TGCGCCAGCAGCTTGGTGGGACGTTACAATGAGCAGTTCTTC	CASSLVGRYNEQFF
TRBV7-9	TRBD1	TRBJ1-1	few	TGTGCCAGCAGCTCGGGACAGAAGAACACTGAAGCTTTCTTT	CASSSGQKNTEAFF
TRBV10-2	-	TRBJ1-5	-	TGCGCCAGCAGTGAGATCGGGGGACAGCCCCAGCATTTT	CASSEIGGQPQHF
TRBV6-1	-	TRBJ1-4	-	TGTGCCAGCCGTATTGTGGATGAAAAACTGTTTTTT	CASRIVDEKLFF
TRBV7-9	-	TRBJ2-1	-	TGTGCCAGCAGCTCCCAACTGGGCTCCTACAATGAGCAGTTCTTC	CASSSQLGSYNEQFF
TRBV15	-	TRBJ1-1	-	TGTGCCACCAGCAGAGATCTGACGAACACTGAAGCTTTCTTT	CATSRDLTNTEAFF